The 13 T cell receptor beta chains presented below share a single source sample, sequenced in a study of Ad26.COV2.S vaccination and SARS-CoV-2 variants. Treatment defined: roughly 18 received Ad26.COV2.S at low or high dose, single or two shots; roughly five received placebo; per-sample allocation not given. It was on day 63 after the first vaccine or placebo injection that samples were taken. Libraries were prepared by immunoSEQ multiplex PCR; TCRdb keeps only in-frame clonotypes and omits some of them. The sample lists 300,000 to 350,000 clones, more than 85% seen once, with roughly 5% in the top ten. The sequenced sample was peripheral blood, obtained in a trial of Ad26.COV2.S vaccine versus placebo. The receptor source for this set is a person aged 18-65 years who received the Ad26.COV2.S COVID-19 vaccine or a placebo.

The chain links TRBV3-1 (or the pseudogene TRBV3-2) to TRBJ2-6, with D perhaps TRBD1 (5 bases). Per the germline V gene, CDR1 is LGHDT and CDR2 is YNNKEL (reference sequence). This CDR3 has 16 residues. Trimming left V 7 bases short and J 0 bases short, with 13 bases between. CDR3 sequence (DNA): TGTGCCAGCACCACTTTAGGGGCCTCTGGGGCCAACGTCCTGACTTTC. Its translation is CASTTLGASGANVLTF.

The chain is built from TRBV4-1 and TRBJ1-1; D is perhaps TRBD1 (6 bases). Germline V gene lookup returns CDR1 MGHRA and CDR2 YSYEKL. The V end was cut by 0 bases, the J end by 3 bases, with 17 bases between. The CDR3 covers 17 residues. The CDR3 bases are TGCGCCAGCAGCCAAGATGGTGGGGGCGCGCCGGACACTGAAGCTTTCTTT. It specifies CASSQDGGGAPDTEAFF.

The J gene is TRBJ2-7, the V gene TRBV5-6; either TRBD1 or TRBD2 may supply D (6 bases each). The CDR3 totals 12 residues. CDR1 is SGHDT, CDR2 YYEEEE, per germline. The ends were cut back, 4 bases at V and 7 bases at J, with 12 bases in the middle. This chain's CDR3 is CASSGQGREQYF. DNA for the CDR3: TGTGCCAGCAGCGGCCAGGGGAGGGAGCAGTACTTC.

This chain uses TRBV19 with TRBJ1-2; the D gene is possibly TRBD1 (6 bases). The ends were cut back, 4 bases at V and 4 bases at J, with 13 bases in the middle. Germline V CDR1 and CDR2: LNHDA, SQIVND (reference sequence). The CDR3 covers 14 residues. The CDR3 loop reads CASSKGGNSYGYTF. In nucleotides, the CDR3 is TGTGCCAGTAGTAAAGGGGGAAACTCCTATGGCTACACCTTC.

The V gene is TRBV5-6, the J gene TRBJ2-7, with D tentatively TRBD1 (6 bases). V was cut by 3 bases and J by 2 bases, with 9 bases left in between. CDR1 and CDR2 (germline): SGHDT, YYEEEE. This CDR3 has 13 residues. CDR3 region: CASSSGHTYEQYF. In nucleotides, the CDR3 is TGTGCCAGCAGCTCGGGACACACCTACGAGCAGTACTTC. The whole variable domain, filled in from reference TRBV5-6 and TRBJ2-7, reads DAGVTQSPTHLIKTRGQQVTLRCSPKSGHDTVSWYQQALGQGPQFIFQYYEEEERQRGNFPDRFSGHQFPNYSSELNVNALLLGDSALYLCASSSGHTYEQYFGPGTRLTVT.

The rearrangement links TRBV29-1 to TRBJ1-1, with 10 bases that match TRBD1. V lost 7 bases, J lost 7 bases, and 12 bases stayed unmatched. This CDR3 has 14 amino acids. CDR1 and CDR2 from the germline V gene are SQVTM and ANQGSEA. This CDR3 reads CSARGQGVFGEAFF. The CDR3 DNA is TGCAGCGCCAGAGGACAGGGGGTATTCGGTGAAGCTTTCTTT.

The rearrangement joins TRBV4-1 to TRBJ2-7; maybe TRBD2 (6 bases). The CDR3 contains 15 residues. Germline CDR1 reads MGHRA; CDR2 reads YSYEKL. V dropped 1 base and J dropped 2 bases, with 12 bases sitting between them. CDR3 region: CASSQAPGLPYEQYF. CDR3 sequence (DNA): TGCGCCAGCAGCCAAGCTCCAGGACTACCCTACGAGCAGTACTTC.

This clone was picked up one time. The chain has TRBV7-2 and TRBJ2-5; possible D gene TRBD2, 6 bases. Per germline, CDR1 SGHTA and CDR2 FQGNSA. The CDR3 has 14 residues. V was shortened by 2 bases and J by 5 bases, with 12 bases between the two germline ends. CDR3 protein: CASSLKSGGETQYF. The DNA of the CDR3 is TGTGCCAGCAGCTTAAAATCCGGAGGGGAGACCCAGTACTTC.

The rearrangement links TRBV6-2 or TRBV6-3 to TRBJ1-1, with 8 bases that match TRBD1. The junction had 5 bases not matched to a gene; V was cut back by 2 bases and J by 6 bases. The length of the CDR3 is 14 residues. Germline V gene data show CDR1 as MNHEY and CDR2 as SVGEGT. The CDR3 DNA is TGTGCCAGCAGTTACCCGGGACAGGCCCCTGAAGCTTTCTTT. Its translation: CASSYPGQAPEAFF.

The chain uses TRBV3-1 (or the pseudogene TRBV3-2) and TRBJ2-5; 14 bases match TRBD2. CDR3 length equals 17 residues. Germline CDR1 LGHDT, CDR2 YNNKEL (reference sequence). The J segment lost 5 bases and the V segment lost 2 bases, leaving 7 bases of the junction unmatched. CDR3 bases: TGTGCCAGCAGCCAACCGGGACTAGCGGGGGTTCGTGAGACCCAGTACTTC. It yields the protein CASSQPGLAGVRETQYF.

The chain is built from TRBV18 and TRBJ1-5, with 9 bases aligning to TRBD1. J lost 5 bases, V lost 5 bases, and 4 bases had no gene match. Looked up from germline, CDR1 is KGHSH and CDR2 is LQKENI. CDR3 length: 14 residues. CDR3 DNA: TGTGCCAGCTCATCGGGACAGGGTTATCAGCCCCAGCATTTT. It codes for CASSSGQGYQPQHF.

The V and J genes are TRBV30 and TRBJ2-1; D is perhaps TRBD2 (6 bases). Trimming took 0 bases from V and 8 from J, leaving 17 bases between them. Germline V lookup: CDR1 GTSNPN, CDR2 SVGIG (reference sequence). The CDR3 is 15 amino acids. The CDR3 region has the DNA TGTGCCTGGAGTGTAACCGGGAGAAAGAGGGATGAGCAGTTCTTC. This codes for CAWSVTGRKRDEQFF.

The chain joins TRBV27 to TRBJ2-3; D tentatively fits TRBD1 or TRBD2 (7 bases each). The CDR3 extends over 14 amino acids. The germline V gene encodes CDR1 MNHEY and CDR2 SMNVEV (reference sequence). The germline V and J ends were trimmed by 6 bases and 6 bases, with 16 bases remaining between them. Here the CDR3 DNA reads TGTGCCAGCAGGCCAGGGGGGACTACGGATACGCAGTATTTT. The encoded protein is CASRPGGTTDTQYF.